This T cell receptor beta chain was recovered during a study of shared clonotypes between healthy human individuals. As to this clone: The antigen remains unidentified.

CD45RO negativity and positive selection for CCR7 defined naive CD8 cells, a population that excluded terminally differentiated effector memory CD45RA+ cells. Assay used: immunoSEQ multiplex PCR; TCRdb lists only in-frame clones, some missing. The sample gives around 610,000 clones, about 96% of which show up once; 0.11% is in the top ten. Study findings and constraints: Sequencing depth was expected to affect clonotype sharing among donors. The naive CD4 repertoires of several donors were compared, and approximately 4.5% of clonotypes were shared.

The sequence came from a woman aged 25 to 39 in good health. Specimen: naive CD8+ T cells sorted from blood.

The DNA for the CDR3 is TGTGCCAGCAGCTTAGAACCAGGCTCCTACGAGCAGTACTTC. Protein product: CASSLEPGSYEQYF. The J gene is TRBJ2-7, the V gene TRBV11-2; no clear D gene. Trimming cost V 0 bases and J 0 bases, with 6 bases left between them. The CDR3 is 14 residues long. Germline CDR1 reads SGHAT; CDR2 reads FQNNGV.